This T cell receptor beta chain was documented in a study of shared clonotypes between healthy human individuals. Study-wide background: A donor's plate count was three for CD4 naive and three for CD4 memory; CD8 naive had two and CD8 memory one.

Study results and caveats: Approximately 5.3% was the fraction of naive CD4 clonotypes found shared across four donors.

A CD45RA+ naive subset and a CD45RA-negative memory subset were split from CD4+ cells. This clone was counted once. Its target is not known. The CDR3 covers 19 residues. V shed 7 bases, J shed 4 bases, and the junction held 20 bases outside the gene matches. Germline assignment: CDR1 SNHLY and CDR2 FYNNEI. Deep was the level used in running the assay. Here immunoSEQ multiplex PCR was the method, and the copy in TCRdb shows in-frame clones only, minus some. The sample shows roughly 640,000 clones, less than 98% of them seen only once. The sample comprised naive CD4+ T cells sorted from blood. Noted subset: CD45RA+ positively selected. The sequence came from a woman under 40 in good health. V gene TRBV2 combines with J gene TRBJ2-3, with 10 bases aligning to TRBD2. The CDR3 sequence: CASMGLLLAGALFADTQYF. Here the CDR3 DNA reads TGTGCCAGCATGGGCCTCCTGCTAGCGGGAGCCTTATTCGCAGATACGCAGTATTTT.